This T cell receptor (beta chain) was retrieved from a study of cytomegalovirus exposure and HLA in healthy donors (TCRdb year 2017). Broadly, across the study: In an earlier analysis of several hundred of the donors, 276 Gb of sequence data and 90 million to 130 million unique TCR beta sequences from 150 million to 200 million T cells were reported. An early release that covered 500 to 800 HLA-typed donors contained approximately 300 gigabases of sequencing data and 65 million to 100 million unique TCR sequences. Of the approximately 370 genotyped donors, 80% to 90% were placed in the genetic ancestry cluster associated with self-reported Caucasian donors. The aim of the study was to test whether cataloging public T cell receptors could identify signatures of past pathogen exposure. Using immunosequencing, the study profiled T cell repertoires from 666 subjects and related those repertoires to cytomegalovirus serostatus. A separate validation cohort of 100 to 150 different subjects was used in addition to the approximately 670-subject first cohort. High-throughput TCR immunosequencing, statistical association of individual TCRs with disease status, and machine learning were combined to predict cytomegalovirus infection status. In a later analysis, previously published TCR beta repertoires from roughly 710 donors were re-analyzed and high-resolution HLA genotyping was added so that TCR occurrence patterns could be studied. The later analysis used no new phenotypic data to find candidate immune exposures, relying instead on TCR beta sequences and their occurrence across donors. An earlier analysis of some 500 of the donors applied high-throughput TCR beta sequencing to assess whether each TCR beta V gene segment acted as functional or pseudogenic. Donor age, sex, ethnicity and CMV serostatus were compiled together with the repertoire data. A later genetic analysis used genome-wide SNP genotypes for about three fifths of the 666 donors, treating that subset as a discovery cohort. Every discovery cohort repertoire had been produced on one sequencing platform. HLA typing included class I and class II loci at four-digit resolution. The number of typed donors differed by locus: roughly 629-640 for A, B, C, DRB1 and DQB1; some 500 for DQA1; around 580 for DPA1; and 400 to 480 for DPB1. Four to six DR-DQ haplotypes were handled as single units for association and clustering, since linkage in the cohort was strong. Across around 400 genotyped donors of the cohort, an average of about 200,000 unique TCR beta nucleotide sequences per donor were sequenced, and roughly 20% of those sequences were non-productive. The study at large found these results: Strong co-occurrence of HLA alleles, especially DR and DQ, made assigning TCR associations to individual alleles difficult. A later genetic analysis associated a missense DCLRE1C variant with V-gene and J-gene trimming of TCR beta chains, and an independent cohort replicated the association. In a later analysis, HLA-associated TCR beta chains showed more clonal expansion and lower generation probabilities than non-associated chains that were equally common. A later analysis associated 15,000 to 20,000 TCR beta sequences with specific HLA alleles at a false discovery rate of 0.05. Some IMGT-functional V segments, including TRBV6-2 and TRBV6-3, could not be distinguished by the 87-base-pair reads and were therefore excluded. The presence/absence analyses assumed that sequencing depth was roughly uniform across donors, and that assumption may not be true. In this cohort, only TCR beta chains were sequenced, and detectable features were limited by the absence of alpha or paired-chain data. A further reported finding was that TCR beta sequences accurately predicted the HLA-A and HLA-B alleles for most subjects in the first cohort. Several of the top co-occurrence clusters appeared to be linked to parvovirus B19, influenza, CMV and Epstein-Barr virus, according to a later analysis. The earlier analysis of about 600 of the donors excluded some 15 rarely observed V segments, including chromosome 9 orphons, because counts were too low. In an earlier analysis of around 600 of the donors, most TCR beta V segments were observed in productive rearrangements about 87% or about 30% of the time, broadly matching IMGT annotations. Across donors, most TCR sequences were observed very rarely, whereas some public TCRs were present in many individuals. A later genetic analysis reported fewer N-insertions in productive TCRs among donors in an Asian-associated ancestry cluster than the roughly 700-donor mean. Correlated functional status among segregating V segments might reflect linkage disequilibrium, but an unknown experimental factor could not be ruled out. A cluster of highly shared sequence variants was judged likely to represent a technical artifact of the sequencing pipeline. The only immune exposure information available for the cohort was CMV serostatus. Three of the identified cytomegalovirus-associated TCR beta chains were confirmed in vitro to be specific for cytomegalovirus antigens. According to a later analysis, TCR association rates differed among HLA loci, with DRB1 alleles showing the most associated TCRs and HLA-C alleles showing the fewest. Most CMV-associated TCR beta chains appeared to be HLA-restricted in a later analysis, and the HLA associations seemed to be driven largely by CMV exposure. The study listed approximately 160 TCR beta chains as associated with cytomegalovirus. It was suggested by the authors that the approach could potentially be generalized to other disease states and immunological phenotypes. HLA typing was unavailable for some donors at each locus, so association tests used only the typed subset. The classifier was reported to diagnose cytomegalovirus status with high specificity and sensitivity in both the original and validation cohorts.

In total, roughly 710 healthy bone marrow donors made up the cohort. Cohort members were all nominally healthy when sampled, although unrecorded immune exposures were likely present. The donor tested CMV seronegative and was one of the 352 seronegative cohort members. A peripheral blood sample was provided by each donor, and peripheral blood mononuclear cells were used for TCR beta sequencing. Genomic DNA was extracted from the blood cell samples with the Qiagen DNeasy Blood Extraction Kit. Clipping removes 6 bases from V and 0 bases from J, with 3 as the unmatched junction base count. CDR1 LNHDA and CDR2 SQIVND were looked up in the germline V gene (reference sequence). From the cysteine up to the phenylalanine, the CDR3 has a length of 14 residues. Of all the DNA, just the CDR3 is kept, 42 bases in frame from base 1. Library preparation used the immunoSEQ multiplex PCR assay. The multiplex PCR relied on a mix of 60 forward primers for TCR Vbeta segments and 13 reverse primers for TCR Jbeta segments. A multiplex PCR assay on genomic DNA amplified the CDR3 region of rearranged TCR beta genes. The amplified TCR beta libraries were sequenced on the Illumina HiSeq System as 87-base-pair reads. On the study's bioinformatics: A later analysis tallied around 87 million unique TCR beta chains across the 666 repertoires, and about 12 million of those chains were shared by two or more donors. To remove PCR and sequencing errors, raw reads were error-corrected and collapsed into unique sequences using a nearest-neighbor algorithm that merged closely related sequences. CDR3 sequences were aligned to IMGT reference sequences to assign V, D and J gene segments. For a sequence to be retained, a match of at least six nucleotides to both a V gene segment and a J gene segment was required. Rearrangements were called productive when the CDR3 lacked stop codons and stayed in frame with V and J; all others were non-productive. CDR3 was defined by IMGT convention, running from the second conserved V-encoded cysteine to the conserved J-encoded phenylalanine. The earlier analysis of approximately 590 of the donors excluded any sequence lacking an unambiguous match to a single V gene segment. An earlier analysis of 450 to 650 of the donors called V segments functional above 56.7% productive rearrangements and segregating when the between-donor standard deviation exceeded 5%. A statistical classification framework was built for diagnosing cytomegalovirus status from the catalog of TCR beta chain sequences. A later analysis assigned V and J genes by comparing TCR nucleotide sequences with IMGT/GENE-DB human TR gene sequences. The TCRdist pipeline was used in a later analysis to assign CDR3 sequences and most-parsimonious VDJ recombination scenarios. In a later analysis, every TCR beta chain was defined by the combination of its CDR3 amino acid sequence and its V-gene family, and reads without a unique V-gene family were dropped. As a way to deal with suspected cross-contamination and a sequencing artifact, a later analysis dropped roughly 620 nucleotide sequences that were highly shared and had low generation probability. A later analysis calculated a clonal expansion index for each public chain from normalized within-repertoire ranks of inferred template counts. In a later analysis, generation probabilities were computed with a VDJ recombination model fitted to out-of-frame rearrangements, and the resulting probabilities were checked against IGoR. A later analysis scored TCR-TCR, TCR-HLA and TCR-CMV co-occurrence with hypergeometric tests, applying a repertoire-size bias correction to TCR pairs. False discovery rates were estimated in a later analysis by permuting HLA or CMV assignments 20 times. A later analysis grouped co-occurring TCRs with DBSCAN, adding TCRdist sequence similarity when clustering within HLA-allele-positive subsets. For co-occurrence clustering, repertoires with fewer than 30,000 or more than 120,000 public chains were excluded, along with roughly 5 repertoires with anomalous nucleotide sharing. The table was pulled from immuneACCESS by TCRdb, which kept in-frame rearrangements only. Such tables lose some clones; where checked, under half of the loss comes from unresolved V genes, and the rest has no known cause. That table furnishes V, J and clone size, whereas the DNA furnished D and trimming. The sample profile shows a few hundred thousand clones; approximately 70% of them were found once. The ten largest clones represent under 3% of the sample.

Turning to this clone: There is no known antigen for this receptor. Qualities for individual bases were not recorded, and no much larger clone is one base off.

This receptor was obtained from a female donor in good health and CMV-seronegative. This receptor chain uses TRBV19 and TRBJ1-1; TRBD1 fits 8 bases in the junction. Source material: PBMCs. The nucleotides read TGTGCCAGTAGACGGACAGGGATGAACACTGAAGCTTTCTTT. Translated, it gives CASRRTGMNTEAFF.